The 30 T cell receptor beta chains listed next were all sequenced from one sample in a study of cytotoxic CD8 clonotypes in ibrutinib-treated CLL. Measured with immunoSEQ multiplex PCR; TCRdb has only the in-frame clones, and not every one. The sample holds around 310,000 clones, around four fifths seen once. The specimen was PBMCs, collected before ibrutinib treatment. These receptors were collected from a human donor with chronic lymphocytic leukemia.

In this sample, this clone turned up once. CDR3 sequence reads: CASSITSGSPGELFF. CDR3 DNA sequence: TGTGCCAGCAGCATTACTAGCGGGAGCCCCGGGGAGCTGTTTTTT. The chain joins TRBV7-3 to TRBJ2-2; 11 bases align to TRBD2. Trimming took 5 bases from V and 6 from J; bases not matched to a gene: 5. This CDR3 spans 15 amino acids. Per germline, CDR1 SGHTA and CDR2 FQGTGA.

The chain employs TRBV7-3 and TRBJ2-2; D gene unclear. The CDR3 spans 15 residues. Looked up from germline, CDR1 is SGHTA and CDR2 is FQGTGA. Trimming removed 0 bases from V and 8 bases from J, with 13 bases in between. Written as DNA, the CDR3 is TGTGCCAGCAGCTTAACGCGGCCTCCAGGAGGGGAGCTGTTTTTT. This translates into CASSLTRPPGGELFF. The whole variable domain, filled in from reference TRBV7-3 and TRBJ2-2, reads GAGVSQTPSNKVTEKGKYVELRCDPISGHTALYWYRQSLGQGPEFLIYFQGTGAADDSGLPNDRFFAVRPEGSVSTLKIQRTERGDSAVYLCASSLTRPPGGELFFGEGSRLTVL.

As DNA, the CDR3 is TGCGCCAGCAGCTCTGTAGCGGGCGAAGAGACCCAGTACTTC. Translating gives CASSSVAGEETQYF. This rearrangement joins TRBV4-3 to TRBJ2-5; 7 nucleotides match TRBD2. The CDR3 length is 14 residues. Trimming removed 5 bases from V and 3 bases from J; junction bases left unmatched: 6. Looked up from germline, CDR1 is LGHNA and CDR2 is YSLEER.

The V and J genes are TRBV6-6 and TRBJ2-7; possible D gene TRBD2, 6 bases. The germline V gene has CDR1 MNHNY and CDR2 SVGAGI (reference sequence). This CDR3 contains 16 residues. The V end was cut by 2 bases, the J end by 0 bases, with 14 bases between. CDR3 in DNA: TGTGCCAGCAGTTACCCACGGGACGGGAGCTCCTACGAGCAGTACTTC. It encodes CASSYPRDGSSYEQYF.

The chain is built from TRBV2 and TRBJ2-2; possibly TRBD1 for D (6 bases). Germline V gene lookup returns CDR1 SNHLY and CDR2 FYNNEI. The CDR3 consists of 14 residues. Trimming pared 6 bases from V and 3 bases from J, leaving 11 bases between. This CDR3 reads CASRDSGYTGELFF. CDR3 bases: TGTGCCAGCAGGGACAGCGGTTACACCGGGGAGCTGTTTTTT. The variable domain in full, with the rest retrieved from reference TRBV2 and TRBJ2-2, is EPEVTQTPSHQVTQMGQEVILRCVPISNHLYFYWYRQILGQKVEFLVSFYNNEISEKSEIFDDQFSVERPDGSNFTLKIRSTKLEDSAMYFCASRDSGYTGELFFGEGSRLTVL.

In its sample, this clone was seen a few times. The rearrangement uses TRBV10-1 and TRBJ2-7; D is ambiguous. The CDR3 loop spans 15 amino acids. Looked up from germline, CDR1 is WNHNN and CDR2 is SYGVQD (reference sequence). Trimming removed 0 bases at V and 5 bases at J, with 14 bases between. The CDR3 DNA reads as TGCGCCAGCAGTGAGTCGATACTCACGACGGACGAGCAGTACTTC. Amino acid sequence: CASSESILTTDEQYF.

In this sample, this clone turned up once. The chain combines TRBV5-1 with TRBJ2-7, with a weak D call TRBD2 (7 bases). The CDR3 runs to 12 residues. With 5 bases removed from V and 6 bases from J, the gap between germline ends came to 12 bases. CDR1 and CDR2 from the germline V gene are SGHRS and YFSETQ. CDR3 residues: CASRGGESEQYF. Written as DNA, the CDR3 is TGCGCCAGCAGAGGGGGGGAGTCCGAGCAGTACTTC.

The chain recombines TRBV7-9 with TRBJ2-1, with a possible D match to TRBD2 (5 bases). Looked up from germline, CDR1 is SEHNR and CDR2 is FQNEAQ (reference sequence). The CDR3 is 15 residues long. V was pared by 5 bases and J by 10 bases, with 21 bases between. DNA of the CDR3: TGTGCCAGCAGCCCTAGGAGGTTAGCCGGCGGGGAGCAGTTCTTC. Translated: CASSPRRLAGGEQFF.

This clone has only one observation. The chain has TRBV28 and TRBJ2-5, with 11 bases aligning to TRBD2. V trimming: 4 bases; J trimming: 5 bases; junction bases outside the gene matches: 3. This CDR3 contains 14 residues. Germline V CDR1 and CDR2: MDHEN, SYDVKM. This CDR3 reads CASSSSGRTETQYF. The CDR3 DNA reads TGTGCCAGCAGTTCTAGCGGGAGGACTGAGACCCAGTACTTC.

The genes are TRBV16 and TRBJ2-1, with 8 bases that match TRBD1. The germline V gene has CDR1 KGHSY and CDR2 FQNENV. V was clipped by 4 bases and J by 10 bases; unmatched bases: 3. The CDR3 totals 12 residues. The CDR3 spells CASSPDRGEQFF. The CDR3 nucleotides read TGTGCCAGCAGCCCCGACAGGGGCGAGCAGTTCTTC.

The chain recombines TRBV19 with TRBJ1-5; possible D gene TRBD1, 6 bases. V was clipped by 7 bases and J by 2 bases, with 9 bases between them. The germline CDR1 and CDR2 sequences are LNHDA and SQIVND (reference sequence). The CDR3 length is 13 residues. The CDR3 DNA reads TGTGCCAGTAAAAACAGGGGCAATCAGCCCCAGCATTTT. Its protein product is CASKNRGNQPQHF.

The chain couples TRBV9 to TRBJ2-3; 7 positions agree with TRBD2. Germline loops: CDR1 SGDLS, CDR2 YYNGEE. Trimming removed 3 bases from V and 0 bases from J; junction bases left unmatched: 7. The CDR3 is 16 residues long. The CDR3 is CASSEGGGSSTDTQYF. As DNA, the CDR3 is TGTGCCAGCAGCGAAGGTGGCGGGAGTAGCACAGATACGCAGTATTTT.

The chain links TRBV5-6 to TRBJ2-1; D gene uncertain. The V end lost 0 bases, the J end lost 10 bases, and 8 bases lay between the germline ends. Looked up from germline, CDR1 is SGHDT and CDR2 is YYEEEE. This CDR3 has 12 amino acids. The CDR3, as DNA: TGTGCCAGCAGCTTGGTTCCTGAGGAGCAGTTCTTC. Its protein is CASSLVPEEQFF.

The gene calls are TRBV15 and TRBJ1-5, with a possible D match to TRBD1 (6 bases). CDR1 and CDR2 from the germline V gene are LNHNV and YYDKDF (reference sequence). The CDR3 consists of 18 residues. V shed 5 bases and J shed 2 bases, with 22 bases lying between them. The CDR3 nucleotides read TGTGCCACCAGCGGGGGCTGGGGCACCTCGGGGGGCAATCAGCCCCAGCATTTT. Translation: CATSGGWGTSGGNQPQHF.

The chain carries TRBV7-9 and TRBJ2-7; 7 bases are a match to TRBD2. J lost 4 bases, V lost 1 base, and 7 bases had no gene match. CDR1 is SEHNR and CDR2 is FQNEAQ in the germline V gene (reference sequence). The CDR3 sequence is 15 residues long. CDR3 sequence: CASSLGLADGYEQYF. The CDR3, as DNA: TGTGCCAGCAGCTTAGGGCTAGCGGATGGGTACGAGCAGTACTTC. Complete variable domain (other parts from reference TRBV7-9 and TRBJ2-7): DTGVSQNPRHKITKRGQNVTFRCDPISEHNRLYWYRQTLGQGPEFLTYFQNEAQLEKSRLLSDRFSAERPKGSFSTLEIQRTEQGDSAMYLCASSLGLADGYEQYFGPGTRLTVT.

The chain combines TRBV2 with TRBJ1-4; TRBD1 might be the D (5 bases). The V end was cut by 9 bases, the J end by 5 bases, with 10 bases between. Germline V gene lookup returns CDR1 SNHLY and CDR2 FYNNEI. The CDR3 is made up of 12 amino acids. CDR3 sequence: CASWDPNEKLFF. Here the CDR3 DNA reads TGTGCCAGTTGGGACCCAAATGAAAAACTGTTTTTT. The whole variable domain, remainder taken from reference TRBV2 and TRBJ1-4, is EPEVTQTPSHQVTQMGQEVILRCVPISNHLYFYWYRQILGQKVEFLVSFYNNEISEKSEIFDDQFSVERPDGSNFTLKIRSTKLEDSAMYFCASWDPNEKLFFGSGTQLSVL.

This chain joins TRBV2 and TRBJ1-1; 8 bases match TRBD1. The CDR3 is 12 amino acids. Germline CDR1 is SNHLY and CDR2 is FYNNEI. V lost 10 bases and J lost 6; bases outside the gene matches: 7. In DNA, the CDR3 is TGTGCCACCCGACAGGGGAAAGCTGAAGCTTTCTTT. Its translation is CATRQGKAEAFF. The full variable domain, its missing parts supplied by reference TRBV2 and TRBJ1-1, is EPEVTQTPSHQVTQMGQEVILRCVPISNHLYFYWYRQILGQKVEFLVSFYNNEISEKSEIFDDQFSVERPDGSNFTLKIRSTKLEDSAMYFCATRQGKAEAFFGQGTRLTVV.

The CDR3 DNA reads TGTGCCTGGAGGATCGGGGTGGAGCAGTACTTC. Its protein is CAWRIGVEQYF. The chain combines TRBV30 with TRBJ2-7; TRBD2 might be the D (5 bases). Per the germline V gene, CDR1 is GTSNPN and CDR2 is SVGIG (reference sequence). V was cut by 3 bases and J by 7 bases, with 10 bases left in between. CDR3 length: 11 residues.

This sequence joins TRBV7-2 and TRBJ2-7; TRBD2 aligns across 10 bases. This CDR3 has 15 residues. The J segment lost 3 bases and the V segment lost 5 bases, leaving 7 bases of the junction unmatched. Germline V gene lookup returns CDR1 SGHTA and CDR2 FQGNSA. Written as DNA, the CDR3 is TGTGCCAGCAGCGTCCGGCCTAGCGGGAGCTACGAGCAGTACTTC. Encoded protein: CASSVRPSGSYEQYF.

The chain links TRBV6-1 to TRBJ1-4; D gene unclear. CDR3 length equals 16 residues. Germline values: CDR1 MNHNS, CDR2 SASEGT. V dropped 3 bases and J dropped 5 bases, with 16 bases sitting between them. CDR3 nucleotide sequence: TGTGCCAGCAGTGAGACCTACCCGAGCGGAAATGAAAAACTGTTTTTT. Translating gives CASSETYPSGNEKLFF.

The genes are TRBV6-4 and TRBJ2-7; unclear D gene. The CDR3 covers 12 residues. The ends were cut back, 4 bases at V and 3 bases at J, with 7 bases in the middle. Germline V gene lookup returns CDR1 MRHNA and CDR2 SNTAGT. The CDR3 nucleotides are TGTGCCAGCAGTGCTGTAATCTACGAGCAGTACTTC. It is translated as CASSAVIYEQYF.

The chain carries TRBV18 and TRBJ2-5; TRBD2 aligns across 7 bases. CDR1 is KGHSH and CDR2 is LQKENI in the germline V gene. The CDR3 totals 14 residues. Trimming cost V 6 bases and J 3 bases; bases outside gene matches: 7. CDR3 nucleotide sequence: TGTGCCAGCTCCCAACGGGAGGCTGAAGAGACCCAGTACTTC. Its protein product is CASSQREAEETQYF.

This clone was detected a few times. The V and J genes are TRBV27 and TRBJ2-3; D unclear. Per the germline V gene, CDR1 is MNHEY and CDR2 is SMNVEV (reference sequence). Trimming cost V 8 bases and J 2 bases, with 11 bases left between them. The CDR3 contains 13 residues. The CDR3 region is CASRSTSTDTQYF. The DNA of the CDR3 is TGTGCCAGCCGCTCTACGTCCACAGATACGCAGTATTTT.

The rearrangement links TRBV9 to TRBJ2-2; perhaps TRBD2 as D (5 bases). CDR1 is SGDLS, CDR2 YYNGEE, per germline. The CDR3 has 14 amino acids. Trimming took 0 bases from V and 6 from J, leaving 9 bases between them. The DNA for the CDR3 is TGTGCCAGCAGCGTAGTTGGTAGCGCCGGGGAGCTGTTTTTT. This translates into CASSVVGSAGELFF. Drawing the rest from reference TRBV9 and TRBJ2-2, the complete variable domain is DSGVTQTPKHLITATGQRVTLRCSPRSGDLSVYWYQQSLDQGLQFLIQYYNGEERAKGNILERFSAQQFPDLHSELNLSSLELGDSALYFCASSVVGSAGELFFGEGSRLTVL.

The rearrangement joins TRBV4-1 to TRBJ2-1, with no clear D. V dropped 0 bases and J dropped 9 bases, with 12 bases sitting between them. Germline CDR1 and CDR2: MGHRA and YSYEKL. The CDR3 spans 14 residues. CDR3 sequence: CASSQEDLRIEQFF. The CDR3 coding sequence is TGCGCCAGCAGCCAAGAAGACCTTAGGATTGAGCAGTTCTTC.

The rearrangement links TRBV2 to TRBJ2-5; 9 positions agree with TRBD1. Germline V gives CDR1 SNHLY, CDR2 FYNNEI. The CDR3 is 15 residues long. The J segment lost 4 bases and the V segment lost 2 bases, leaving 5 bases of the junction unmatched. CDR3 DNA sequence: TGTGCCAGCAGTGAATGGACAGGGGCATTAGAGACCCAGTACTTC. Translation gives CASSEWTGALETQYF.

The V call is TRBV10-1, the J call TRBJ2-1, with D perhaps TRBD2 (6 bases). This CDR3 spans 13 amino acids. Germline V gives CDR1 WNHNN, CDR2 SYGVQD (reference sequence). V lost 8 bases and J lost 5, with 13 bases in between. The CDR3 spells CASRRGINNEQFF. The CDR3 bases are TGCGCCAGCCGGAGGGGAATAAACAATGAGCAGTTCTTC.

V is TRBV7-2 and J is TRBJ1-3; 8 nucleotides align to TRBD1. The CDR3 is 13 amino acids. With V trimmed by 1 base and J by 7 bases, 0 bases remained unmatched. The germline V gene has CDR1 SGHTA and CDR2 FQGNSA. In DNA form, the CDR3 reads TGTGCCAGCAGCTTAGACAGGGGGAACACCATATATTTT. Encoded protein: CASSLDRGNTIYF.

The CDR3 loop reads CATSRETVGQMNTEAFF. DNA for the CDR3: TGTGCCACCAGCAGGGAAACGGTGGGGCAAATGAACACTGAAGCTTTCTTT. The chain joins TRBV15 to TRBJ1-1; D is perhaps TRBD1 (5 bases). With 3 bases removed from V and 0 bases from J, the gap between germline ends came to 17 bases. The CDR3 consists of 17 residues. Looked up from germline, CDR1 is LNHNV and CDR2 is YYDKDF (reference sequence).

The rearrangement joins TRBV5-6 to TRBJ2-2; tentatively, D is TRBD1 (6 bases). The V and J ends lost 4 bases and 2 bases respectively, with 15 bases between them. The CDR3 is made up of 16 amino acids. In germline, CDR1 is SGHDT, CDR2 YYEEEE. Here the CDR3 reads CASSLPGQLNTGELFF. The CDR3 bases are TGTGCCAGCAGCCTACCGGGACAACTAAACACCGGGGAGCTGTTTTTT.